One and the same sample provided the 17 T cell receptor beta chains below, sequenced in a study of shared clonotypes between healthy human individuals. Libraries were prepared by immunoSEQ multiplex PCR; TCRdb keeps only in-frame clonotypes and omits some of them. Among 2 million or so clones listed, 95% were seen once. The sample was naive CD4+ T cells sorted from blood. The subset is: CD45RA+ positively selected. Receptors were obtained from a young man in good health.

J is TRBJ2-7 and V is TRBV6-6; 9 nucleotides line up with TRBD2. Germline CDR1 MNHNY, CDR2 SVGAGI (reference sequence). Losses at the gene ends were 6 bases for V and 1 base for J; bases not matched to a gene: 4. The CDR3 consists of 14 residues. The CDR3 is CASSRLAASYEQYF. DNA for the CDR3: TGTGCCAGCAGCCGACTAGCGGCGTCCTACGAGCAGTACTTC.

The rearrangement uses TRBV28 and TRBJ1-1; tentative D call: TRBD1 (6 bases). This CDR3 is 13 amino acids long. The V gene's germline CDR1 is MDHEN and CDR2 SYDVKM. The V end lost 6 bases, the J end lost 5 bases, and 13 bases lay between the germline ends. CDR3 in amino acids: CASRPGQMTEAFF. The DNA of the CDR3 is TGTGCCAGCAGGCCCGGACAGATGACTGAAGCTTTCTTT. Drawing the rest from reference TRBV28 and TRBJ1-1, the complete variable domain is DVKVTQSSRYLVKRTGEKVFLECVQDMDHENMFWYRQDPGLGLRLIYFSYDVKMKEKGDIPEGYSVSREKKERFSLILESASTNQTSMYLCASRPGQMTEAFFGQGTRLTVV.

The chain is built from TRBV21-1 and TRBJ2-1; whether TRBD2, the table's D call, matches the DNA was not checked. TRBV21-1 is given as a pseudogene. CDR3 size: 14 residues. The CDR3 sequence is CARSYLSSYNEQFF. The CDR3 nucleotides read TGTGCCAGGAGTTATCTGAGCTCCTACAATGAGCAGTTCTTC.

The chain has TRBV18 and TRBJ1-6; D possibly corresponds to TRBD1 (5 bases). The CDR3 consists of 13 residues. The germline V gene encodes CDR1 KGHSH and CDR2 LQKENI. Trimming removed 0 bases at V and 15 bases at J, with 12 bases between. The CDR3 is CASSPPQVALLHF. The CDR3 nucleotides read TGTGCCAGCTCACCACCACAGGTGGCCCTCCTCCACTTT.

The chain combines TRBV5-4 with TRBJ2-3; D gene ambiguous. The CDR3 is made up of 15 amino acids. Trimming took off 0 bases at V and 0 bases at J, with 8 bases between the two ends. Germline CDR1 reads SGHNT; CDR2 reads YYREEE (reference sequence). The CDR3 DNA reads TGTGCCAGCAGCTTGGGGGTAGATAGCACAGATACGCAGTATTTT. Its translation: CASSLGVDSTDTQYF.

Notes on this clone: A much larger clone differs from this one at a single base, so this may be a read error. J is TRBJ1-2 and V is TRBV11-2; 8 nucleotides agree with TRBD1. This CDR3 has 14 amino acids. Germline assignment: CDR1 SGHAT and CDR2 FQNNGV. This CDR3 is CASSSVRQGNGYAF. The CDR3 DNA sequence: TGTGCCAGCAGCTCCGTCAGACAGGGGAATGGCTACGCCTTC.

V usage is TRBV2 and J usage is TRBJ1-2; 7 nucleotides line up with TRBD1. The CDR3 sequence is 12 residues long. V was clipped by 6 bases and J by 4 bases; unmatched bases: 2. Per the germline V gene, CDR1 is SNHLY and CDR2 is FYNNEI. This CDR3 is CASSPGGYGYTF. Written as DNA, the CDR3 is TGTGCCAGCAGCCCAGGGGGCTATGGCTACACCTTC.

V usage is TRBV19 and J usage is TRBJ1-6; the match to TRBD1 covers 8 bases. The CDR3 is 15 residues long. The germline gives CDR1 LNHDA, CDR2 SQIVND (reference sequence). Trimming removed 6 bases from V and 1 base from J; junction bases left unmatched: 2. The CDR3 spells CASRDRGSYNSPLHF. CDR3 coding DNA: TGTGCCAGTAGAGACAGGGGTTCCTATAATTCACCCCTCCACTTT.

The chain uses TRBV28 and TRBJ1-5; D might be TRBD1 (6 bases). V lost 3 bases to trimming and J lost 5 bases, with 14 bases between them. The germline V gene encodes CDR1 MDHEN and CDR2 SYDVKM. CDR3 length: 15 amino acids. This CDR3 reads CASSFFIQGYQPQHF. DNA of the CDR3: TGTGCCAGCAGTTTCTTCATTCAGGGGTATCAGCCCCAGCATTTT.

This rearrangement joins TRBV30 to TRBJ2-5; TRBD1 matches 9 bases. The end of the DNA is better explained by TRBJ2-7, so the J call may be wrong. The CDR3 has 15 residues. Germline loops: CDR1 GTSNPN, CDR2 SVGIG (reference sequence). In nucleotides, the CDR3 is TGTGCCTGGAGTTTACCGGGACAGGGTACCCACGAGCAGTACTTC. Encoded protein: CAWSLPGQGTHEQYF.

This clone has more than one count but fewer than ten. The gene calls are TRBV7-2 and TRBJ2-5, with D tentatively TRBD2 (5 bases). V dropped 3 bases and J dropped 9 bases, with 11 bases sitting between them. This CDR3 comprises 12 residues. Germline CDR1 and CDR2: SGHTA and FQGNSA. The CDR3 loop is CASSFPGKAQYF. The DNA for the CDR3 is TGTGCCAGCAGCTTCCCGGGGAAGGCCCAGTACTTC.

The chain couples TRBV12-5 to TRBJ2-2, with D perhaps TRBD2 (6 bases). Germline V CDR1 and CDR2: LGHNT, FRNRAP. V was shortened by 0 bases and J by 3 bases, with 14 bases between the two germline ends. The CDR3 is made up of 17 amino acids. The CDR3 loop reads CASGLVLGLPDTGELFF. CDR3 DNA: TGTGCTAGTGGTTTGGTACTGGGACTCCCGGACACCGGGGAGCTGTTTTTT.

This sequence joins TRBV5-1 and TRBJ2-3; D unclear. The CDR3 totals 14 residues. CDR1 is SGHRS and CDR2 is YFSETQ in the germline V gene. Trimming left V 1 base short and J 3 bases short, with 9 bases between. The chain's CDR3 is CASSLNGATDTQYF. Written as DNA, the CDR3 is TGCGCCAGCAGCTTGAACGGCGCTACAGATACGCAGTATTTT.

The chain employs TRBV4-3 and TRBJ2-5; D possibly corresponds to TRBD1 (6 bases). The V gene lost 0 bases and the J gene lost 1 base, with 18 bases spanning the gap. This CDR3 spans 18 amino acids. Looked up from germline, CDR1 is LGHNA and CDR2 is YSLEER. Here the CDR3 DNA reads TGCGCCAGCAGCCAAGATACAATTGGGCAGGGGCTCCAAGAGACCCAGTACTTC. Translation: CASSQDTIGQGLQETQYF.

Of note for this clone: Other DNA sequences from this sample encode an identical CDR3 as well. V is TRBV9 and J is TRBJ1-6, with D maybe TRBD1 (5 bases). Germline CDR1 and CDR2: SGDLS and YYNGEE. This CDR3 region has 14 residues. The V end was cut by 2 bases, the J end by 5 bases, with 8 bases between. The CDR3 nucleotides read TGTGCCAGCAGCGTCGCGGGGGATAATTCACCCCTCCACTTT. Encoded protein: CASSVAGDNSPLHF.

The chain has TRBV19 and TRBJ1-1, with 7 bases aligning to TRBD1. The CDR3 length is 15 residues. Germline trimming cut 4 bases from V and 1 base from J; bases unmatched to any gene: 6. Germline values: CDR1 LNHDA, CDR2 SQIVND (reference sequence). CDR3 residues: CASSSHRGTNTEAFF. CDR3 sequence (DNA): TGTGCCAGTAGTAGCCACAGGGGCACGAACACTGAAGCTTTCTTT.

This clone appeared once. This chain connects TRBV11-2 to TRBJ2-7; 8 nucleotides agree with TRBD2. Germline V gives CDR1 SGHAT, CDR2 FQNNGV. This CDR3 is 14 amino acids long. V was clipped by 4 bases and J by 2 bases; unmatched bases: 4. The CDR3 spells CASSSVAGTYEQYF. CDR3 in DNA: TGTGCCAGCAGCTCGGTAGCGGGGACCTACGAGCAGTACTTC.